Listed below are T cell receptor beta chains from one sample, sequenced in a study of esophageal squamous cell carcinoma under preoperative chemotherapy. TCRdb processed the PCR reads anew with MiXCR; each CDR3 protein has one entry. The top ten hold around 49% of the sample, which has about 15,000 distinct CDR3 sequences, roughly 60% seen once. Sample acquisition took place from a patient given preoperative chemotherapy. The receptor set was obtained from a human donor with esophageal squamous cell carcinoma. The donor label of this sample is uncertain. Each CDR3 is given with its conserved first and last residue. A D gene is named only where the DNA matches it firmly. Part of the rows lack a size; the others show once, few, many or a class for expanded clones.

size,D,V,J,DNA,CDR3
few,NA,TRBV6-5,TRBJ2-5,TGTGCCAGCAGTTCGCGATCCGGGGAGACCCAGTACTTC,CASSSRSGETQYF
NA,NA,TRBV6-1,TRBJ2-1,TGTGCCAGCAGTGAAGAGGGGCTTTTGGGGCAGGTAAAAACCAAATACAATGAGCAGTTCTTC,CASSEEGLLGQVKTKYNEQFF
NA,TRBD2,TRBV12-3/TRBV12-4,TRBJ2-1,TGTGCCAGCAGAGGCGGGGGGGCCGGTGAGCAGTTCTTC,CASRGGGAGEQFF
NA,NA,TRBV12-3/TRBV12-4,TRBJ2-3,TGTGCCAGCAGTCCCTCGGGGCGGGGACGCACAAACATGCAGTATTTC,CASSPSGRGRTNMQYF
NA,TRBD2,TRBV6-5,TRBJ2-2,TGTGCCAGCAGTCTACTAGCGGGCGGGAACACCGGGGAGCTGTTTTTT,CASSLLAGGNTGELFF
once,TRBD2,TRBV11-2,TRBJ2-7,TGTGCCAGCAGCTTAGAAGCGGGATTCAACAATGAGCAGTACTTC,CASSLEAGFNNEQYF
NA,TRBD2,TRBV6-1,TRBJ2-5,TGTGCCAGCACTCCGGGACTAGCGGGACCGAGGGAGACCCAGTACTTC,CASTPGLAGPRETQYF
once,NA,TRBV6-1,TRBJ2-7,TGTGCCAGCAGTGACCTGCGCGAGCAGTACTTC,CASSDLREQYF
NA,TRBD2,TRBV6-5,TRBJ2-5,TGTGCCAGGAGTTACGGGCGGGGGGACCCAGAGACGCAGTACTTC,CARSYGRGDPETQYF
NA,NA,TRBV6-1,TRBJ2-3,TGTGCCAGCAGCTTGGGGACTGGATCCTTGGGGGATACGCAGTATTTT,CASSLGTGSLGDTQYF
NA,NA,TRBV10-3,TRBJ2-4,TGTGCCTGGGGAGGGGGGGGGGGGGACCAAGAGACGCAGTACTTC,CAWGGGGGDQETQYF
NA,NA,TRBV10-3,TRBJ2-3,TGTGCCATCAGTGTGAGGGGGAGCCCAGATACGCAGTATTTT,CAISVRGSPDTQYF
medium-sized,NA,TRBV6-1,TRBJ2-7,TGTGCCAGCAGTGACGGGACGGCATCCTACGAGCAGTACTTC,CASSDGTASYEQYF
once,NA,TRBV6-1,TRBJ2-3,TGTGGGGGCAGCTCCGAAGGCACGCAGTATTTT,CGGSSEGTQYF
NA,NA,TRBV6-1,TRBJ2-5,TGTGCCAGCAGGCTGAATCAAGAGACCCAGTACTTC,CASRLNQETQYF
few,NA,TRBV7-2,TRBJ2-1,TGTGCCAGCAGCTTAAACCTCGACTACGAGCAGTTCTTC,CASSLNLDYEQFF
NA,NA,TRBV6-1,TRBJ2-3,TGTGCGAGTCTAAAAGGGGCGGTGGGGGAAAACACGCAGTATTTT,CASLKGAVGENTQYF
once,TRBD2,TRBV12-3/TRBV12-4,TRBJ2-3,TGTGCCAGCAGGGGTTACGGGGGGGGAGACACAGAGACCCAGTATTTC,CASRGYGGGDTETQYF
NA,NA,TRBV6-1,TRBJ2-2,TGTGCCAGCCGTAGCGGACCGAACACCGGGGAGCTGTTTTTT,CASRSGPNTGELFF
NA,TRBD1,TRBV6-5,TRBJ2-3,TGTGCCAGCAGTTCTGGACAGGGCACAGATACGCAGTATTTT,CASSSGQGTDTQYF
many,NA,TRBV6-1,TRBJ1-6,TGTGCCAGCAGTGGGGGGGGAGGCTCACCCCTCCACTTT,CASSGGGGSPLHF
few,TRBD2,TRBV12-5,TRBJ2-3,TGTGCTAGTGGTTTGGTACGGGGCAGGGGGTTAGCGGGAGTATTTAGCACAGATACGCAGTATTTT,CASGLVRGRGLAGVFSTDTQYF
NA,NA,TRBV27,TRBJ2-5,TGTGCCAGCAGTGTACACACCTACAATGAGCAGTACTTC,CASSVHTYNEQYF
few,NA,TRBV7-2,TRBJ2-3,TGTGCCAGCAGCCCCATGGTGGGAGATACGCAGTATTTT,CASSPMVGDTQYF
NA,NA,TRBV6-1,TRBJ2-1,TGTGCCAGCAGGGAAGGAGGGTCTCGCAATGAGCAGTTCTTC,CASREGGSRNEQFF
NA,NA,TRBV6-1,TRBJ2-1,TGTGCCAGCAGTGGGAGAGAGGGGGGGGCGGTGAGATACGATACGCAGTTTTTC,CASSGREGGAVRYDTQFF
NA,NA,TRBV11-3,TRBJ2-1,TGTGCCAGCAGCCGTGAGGCGGGGAGACTTGCCGAGCAGTTCTTC,CASSREAGRLAEQFF
once,NA,TRBV6-5,TRBJ1-2,TGTGCCAGCAGTTACGTTGGGGATGTGGGCGGCTACACCTTC,CASSYVGDVGGYTF
NA,NA,TRBV12-3/TRBV12-4,TRBJ2-3,TGTGCCAGCGGGGGTTACGGGCGGGGAGACCCAGAGACGCAGTATTTT,CASGGYGRGDPETQYF
NA,NA,TRBV7-2,TRBJ2-5,TGTGCCAGCAGCTTAGGGGGCACCCAAGAGACCCAGTACTTC,CASSLGGTQETQYF
NA,NA,TRBV6-1,TRBJ2-2,TGTGCCAGCAGGAAGGGCCTTTCCACCTACGGGGAGCTGTTTTTT,CASRKGLSTYGELFF
few,TRBD2,TRBV6-1,TRBJ2-3,TGTGCCAGCAGTGATCGGGTTAGCGGGGGGGCAAATACGCAGTATTTT,CASSDRVSGGANTQYF
NA,NA,TRBV10-3,TRBJ2-5,TGTGCGGGGGGCGGGGGCCGTGACCGGGAGACTCAGTACTTC,CAGGGGRDRETQYF
NA,NA,TRBV30,TRBJ2-3,TGTGCCTGGGGGTCAAGGACTATGAGTCGTAATACGCAGTATTTT,CAWGSRTMSRNTQYF
few,NA,TRBV6-1,TRBJ2-1,TGTGCCAACTCAAGGGCTAAGGCCTACAATGAGCAGTTCTTC,CANSRAKAYNEQFF
NA,TRBD1,TRBV12-5,TRBJ1-1,TGTGCTAGTGCCATACAGGGGGCCGACACTGAAGCTTTCTTT,CASAIQGADTEAFF
NA,TRBD2,TRBV6-1,TRBJ2-5,TGTGCCAGCAATGCAGCGGGACGAGCGTCCCAGTACTTC,CASNAAGRASQYF
once,NA,TRBV12-3/TRBV12-4,TRBJ2-1,TGTGCCAGCAGTTTTCGGGTTAGCCGGAGCTCCTACAATGAGCAGTTCTTC,CASSFRVSRSSYNEQFF
NA,NA,TRBV7-9,TRBJ1-1,TGTGCCAGCAGCTTACCCCGGGGGCCGGTTACTGAAGCTTTCTTT,CASSLPRGPVTEAFF
NA,TRBD2,TRBV12-3/TRBV12-4,TRBJ2-2,TGTGCCAGCAGTTTAGGGGCGGGAGCGCCCACCGGGGAGCTGTTTTTT,CASSLGAGAPTGELFF
many,NA,TRBV12-3/TRBV12-4,TRBJ2-2,TGTGCCAGCAGTTCCGCCCGGCCCGGGGAGCTGTTTTTT,CASSSARPGELFF
few,TRBD1,TRBV6-1,TRBJ2-1,TGTGCCAGCAGTGAAAGGGGTTGGGACAGGGGCGTGGATGAGCAGTTCTTT,CASSERGWDRGVDEQFF
NA,NA,TRBV6-1,TRBJ1-2,TGTGCCAGCAGTGAACGGGCGGAGCTTCTTGGCTACACCTTC,CASSERAELLGYTF
large,TRBD2,TRBV6-1,TRBJ2-5,TGTGCCAGCAGTGGAGGACTAGTCAGGGAGACCCAGTACTTC,CASSGGLVRETQYF
medium-sized,NA,TRBV11-3,TRBJ2-3,TGTGCCAGCAGCCCCCGGGGCAGCGACCTTAGCACAGATACGCAGTATTTT,CASSPRGSDLSTDTQYF
few,NA,TRBV7-3,TRBJ2-1,TGTGCCAGCAGCTTACTTGGACCCTCGAACAATGAGCAGTTCTTC,CASSLLGPSNNEQFF
NA,NA,TRBV6-4,TRBJ2-4,TGTGCCAGCAGTGACACGGGGCGGCGAGCCAAAGACACTCAGTACTTC,CASSDTGRRAKDTQYF